This TCR beta chain was identified in a study of T-cell memory formation after mild COVID-19. Regarding the study as a whole: From day 15 to 85, contracting clones were balanced between CD4 and CD8, whereas later expanders leaned toward CD4+.

This clonotype was counted only a few times. The antigen is unknown. Constant-segment primers served in 5'RACE that generated TCR alpha and TCR beta cDNA libraries bearing sample barcodes and UMIs. TCRdb redid the calling of the 5' RACE reads with MiXCR, one entry per CDR3 protein. Among roughly 250,000 distinct CDR3 sequences listed, around 17% were seen once. This CDR3 contains 16 residues. J was trimmed by 0 bases and V by 4 bases; bases with no gene match: 6. CDR1 and CDR2 (germline): MDHEN, SYDVKM. This chain links TRBV28 with TRBJ2-1, with TRBD1 identical over 7 bases. This TCR was sampled from a man younger than 35 who had mild COVID-19 (a few samples of this study predate the infection). Cell type and time point are not known. The source material was PBMCs or a T cell subset sorted from them (not recorded which). CDR3 nucleotides: TGTGCCAGCAGTTCCCCACAGGGGATCTCCTACAATGAGCAGTTCTTC. Protein sequence: CASSSPQGISYNEQFF.